The sequence of this TCR beta chain was determined in a study of Tregs in tolerant kidney transplant recipients. Study-level results: This study did not directly address biological reproducibility.

This table comes from immunoSEQ multiplex PCR, and its TCRdb copy is limited to in-frame clones, with some not included. This sample carries over 50,000 clones, approximately 85% of them seen once, and the ten largest clones take 2% to 2.5%. Thawed PBMCs were FACS-sorted into unstimulated CD4+CD25+CD127- regulatory T cells, CD4+CD25- non-regulatory cells, CD4 and CD8 cells. V shed 5 bases, J shed 7 bases, and the junction held 8 bases outside the gene matches. The length of the CDR3 is 15 residues. Looked up from germline, CDR1 is SGHTA and CDR2 is FQGNSA. This clone was observed once. Its antigen is currently unknown.

The rearrangement links TRBV7-2 to TRBJ2-1, with 10 bases identical to TRBD2. Specimen: Tregs from blood, collected before the transplant. The receptor's source is a human donor who received a combined kidney and bone marrow transplant. The CDR3 reads CASSLLAGMGNEQFF. The CDR3 DNA follows: TGTGCCAGCAGCCTACTAGCGGGAATGGGGAATGAGCAGTTCTTC.